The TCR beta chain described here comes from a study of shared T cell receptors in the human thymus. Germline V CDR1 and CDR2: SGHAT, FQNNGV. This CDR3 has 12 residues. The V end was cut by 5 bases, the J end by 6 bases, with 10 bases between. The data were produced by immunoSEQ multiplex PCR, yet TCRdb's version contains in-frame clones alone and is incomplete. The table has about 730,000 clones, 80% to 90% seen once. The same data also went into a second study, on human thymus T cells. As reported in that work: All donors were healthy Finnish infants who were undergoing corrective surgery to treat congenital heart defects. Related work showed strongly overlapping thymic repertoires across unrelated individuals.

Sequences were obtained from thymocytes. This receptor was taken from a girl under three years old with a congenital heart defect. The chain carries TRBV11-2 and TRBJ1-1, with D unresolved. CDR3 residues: CASSPLGPEAFF. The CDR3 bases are TGTGCCAGCAGCCCCTTGGGCCCTGAAGCTTTCTTT. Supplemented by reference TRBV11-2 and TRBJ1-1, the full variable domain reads EAGVAQSPRYKIIEKRQSVAFWCNPISGHATLYWYQQILGQGPKLLIQFQNNGVVDDSQLPKDRFSAERLKGVDSTLKIQPAKLEDSAVYLCASSPLGPEAFFGQGTRLTVV.